This entry lists 31 T cell receptor beta chains sequenced from one sample in a study of neurological immune-mediated disorders. In TCRdb, the 5' RACE reads were re-called with MiXCR into one record per CDR3 protein. The sample has around 55,000 distinct CDR3 sequences, approximately 3.6% seen once. Sample: CD4+ T cells from blood. These receptor sequences come from a woman in her 40s with multiple sclerosis.

This clonotype was counted ten times or more. The V and J genes are TRBV5-5 and TRBJ2-7, with a possible D match to TRBD1 (5 bases). Germline CDR1 reads SGHKS; CDR2 reads YYEKEE (reference sequence). The germline V and J ends were trimmed by 3 bases and 0 bases, with 10 bases remaining between them. The CDR3 contains 14 residues. The CDR3 nucleotides read TGTGCCAGCAGCTCACAGGTTTTCTCCTACGAGCAGTACTTC. Translated, it gives CASSSQVFSYEQYF.

This clonotype was detected many times. The rearrangement uses TRBV7-9 and TRBJ1-2; D gene ambiguous. Trimming left V 4 bases short and J 6 bases short, with 9 bases between. The length of the CDR3 is 12 residues. CDR1 is SEHNR, CDR2 FQNEAQ, per germline (reference sequence). CDR3 DNA: TGTGCCAGCAGCTACGACCGTGATGGCTACACCTTC. This sequence encodes CASSYDRDGYTF.

This clonotype was picked up many times. This chain uses TRBV24-1 with TRBJ2-3; D perhaps matches TRBD1 (5 bases). The CDR3 loop spans 14 amino acids. CDR1 and CDR2 from the germline V gene are KGHDR and SFDVKD. With 5 bases removed from V and 0 bases from J, the gap between germline ends came to 8 bases. The DNA of the CDR3 is TGTGCCACCAGTGGGGCAGGGAGCACAGATACGCAGTATTTT. Translated, it gives CATSGAGSTDTQYF.

This clonotype was counted ten times or more. This chain uses TRBV7-2 with TRBJ1-2; 8 bases agree with TRBD1. The germline V gene encodes CDR1 SGHTA and CDR2 FQGNSA. The CDR3 has 15 amino acids. Unmatched junction bases numbered 8, after V lost 1 base and J lost 7 bases. In DNA form, the CDR3 reads TGTGCCAGCAGCTTAGGGGGGCAGGGGGCGCTTGGCTACACCTTC. It translates to CASSLGGQGALGYTF.

This clonotype was counted ten times or more. J is TRBJ1-2 and V is TRBV5-1; the match to TRBD1 covers 7 bases. Germline lookup yields CDR1 SGHRS and CDR2 YFSETQ. This CDR3 contains 15 residues. Trimming at V came to 0 bases and at J to 4 bases, leaving 6 bases not matched to a gene. The CDR3 DNA follows: TGCGCCAGCAGCTTGGAGCAGGGGGTTGGCTATGGCTACACCTTC. Translating it yields CASSLEQGVGYGYTF.

This clonotype showed up many times. The rearrangement links TRBV7-9 to TRBJ2-4; perhaps TRBD2 as D (6 bases). Germline CDR1 is SEHNR and CDR2 is FQNEAQ (reference sequence). With 10 bases removed from V and 6 bases from J, the gap between germline ends came to 13 bases. The CDR3 sequence is 12 residues long. Here the CDR3 DNA reads TGTGCCACGGCGGGGACGGGAAACATTCAGTACTTC. Its translation is CATAGTGNIQYF. The complete variable domain, with remaining parts taken from reference TRBV7-9 and TRBJ2-4, reads DTGVSQNPRHKITKRGQNVTFRCDPISEHNRLYWYRQTLGQGPEFLTYFQNEAQLEKSRLLSDRFSAERPKGSFSTLEIQRTEQGDSAMYLCATAGTGNIQYFGAGTRLSVL.

The table lists this clonotype with many counts. The chain links TRBV5-1 to TRBJ2-1, with D possibly called TRBD1 or TRBD2 (5 bases each). The CDR3 is 13 residues long. The V and J ends lost 4 bases and 4 bases respectively, with 9 bases between them. Germline CDR1 SGHRS, CDR2 YFSETQ. This CDR3 reads CASSRDVYNEQFF. CDR3 bases: TGCGCCAGCAGCCGGGACGTTTACAATGAGCAGTTCTTC.

This clonotype has ten or more counts. V usage is TRBV12-3 or TRBV12-4 and J usage is TRBJ1-4, with a weak D call TRBD1 (5 bases). The CDR3 spans 14 residues. With 3 bases removed from V and 2 bases from J, the gap between germline ends came to 7 bases. CDR3 nucleotides: TGTGCCAGCAGTTTCGGGGGTACTAATGAAAAACTGTTTTTT. It encodes CASSFGGTNEKLFF.

This clonotype occurred many times. The chain recombines TRBV25-1 with TRBJ1-2; no firm D call. Trimming took 5 bases from V and 4 from J, leaving 8 bases between them. Germline CDR1 MGHDK, CDR2 SYGVNS. The length of the CDR3 is 12 residues. Written as DNA, the CDR3 is TGTGCCAGCAGTTTTTCCTCCTATGGCTACACCTTC. This encodes CASSFSSYGYTF.

This clonotype was seen at least ten times. The chain carries TRBV5-1 and TRBJ2-2; no clear D. CDR3 length: 16 amino acids. Germline CDR1 and CDR2: SGHRS and YFSETQ. V was trimmed by 0 bases and J by 5 bases, leaving 14 bases between them. The CDR3 reads CASSLERPGRTGELFF. Here the CDR3 DNA reads TGCGCCAGCAGCTTGGAAAGGCCAGGAAGGACCGGGGAGCTGTTTTTT.

At least ten counts were recorded for this clonotype. The chain recombines TRBV5-1 with TRBJ1-2; D gene ambiguous. The CDR3 totals 13 residues. Germline CDR1 is SGHRS and CDR2 is YFSETQ. V was clipped by 4 bases and J by 4 bases, with 11 bases between them. DNA for the CDR3: TGCGCCAGCAGCGAAGGGCGAGGCTATGGCTACACCTTC. Its protein product is CASSEGRGYGYTF.

This clonotype was seen at least ten times. CDR3 bases: TGCAGTGCTAGAGCAAGGACAGGGGTAGACAAACTGTTTTTT. Protein: CSARARTGVDKLFF. V gene TRBV20-1 combines with J gene TRBJ1-4, with 9 bases that match TRBD1. Trimming took 1 base from V and 11 from J; bases not matched to a gene: 8. Germline CDR1 DFQATT, CDR2 SNEGSKA (reference sequence). The CDR3 covers 14 residues.

Ten or more counts support this clonotype. This chain joins TRBV5-8 and TRBJ1-2; possible D gene TRBD1, 5 bases. Germline CDR1 SGHTS, CDR2 YDEGEE. V shed 2 bases and J shed 2 bases, with 13 bases lying between them. The CDR3 is made up of 15 amino acids. CDR3 protein: CASSLLGAGNYGYTF. The CDR3 DNA reads TGTGCCAGCAGCTTACTAGGGGCAGGAAACTATGGCTACACCTTC.

This clonotype has at least ten counts. The V gene is TRBV7-9, the J gene TRBJ1-1, with TRBD1 as a possible D gene (5 bases). The CDR3 consists of 13 residues. Between the trimmed V and J ends, which lost 0 bases and 6 bases, there was a span of 8 bases. Germline lookup yields CDR1 SEHNR and CDR2 FQNEAQ (reference sequence). The CDR3, as DNA: TGTGCCAGCAGCTTAGCAGGACACCCTGAAGCTTTCTTT. Protein sequence: CASSLAGHPEAFF.

This clonotype showed up many times. Because the CDR3's place on the DNA is in doubt, the DNA is left out and the CDR3 is given as listed by TCRdb. The rearrangement uses TRBV12-3 or TRBV12-4 and TRBJ1-1; TRBD1 is the table's D call and was not checked against the DNA. The CDR3 spans 13 amino acids, including both terminal residues. The CDR3 sequence is CASSSSDRTEAFF.

This clonotype came up many times. The chain couples TRBV5-1 to TRBJ2-2, with 11 bases that match TRBD2. Per germline, CDR1 SGHRS and CDR2 YFSETQ. The V segment lost 0 bases and the J segment 6 bases; nucleotides outside the gene matches: 1. The length of the CDR3 is 15 residues. CDR3 region: CASSLGLAGSGELFF. As DNA, the CDR3 is TGCGCCAGCAGCTTGGGACTAGCGGGGTCCGGGGAGCTGTTTTTT.

This clonotype showed up many times. The rearrangement links TRBV2 to TRBJ2-2; TRBD2 is a possible D gene (5 bases). V was shortened by 8 bases and J by 3 bases, with 16 bases between the two germline ends. CDR3 length equals 15 residues. CDR1 SNHLY and CDR2 FYNNEI come from the germline V gene. This CDR3 reads CASVPDGVDTGELFF. The CDR3 coding sequence is TGTGCCAGCGTGCCGGACGGGGTTGACACCGGGGAGCTGTTTTTT.

This clonotype has ten or more counts. The chain recombines TRBV4-2 with TRBJ2-2; 9 bases fit TRBD2. The junction had 9 bases not matched to a gene; V was cut back by 3 bases and J by 4 bases. Germline CDR1 and CDR2: LGHNA and YNFKEQ. The CDR3 covers 17 residues. The CDR3 nucleotides are TGTGCCAGCAGCCATGCAGGCGGGGGGGCTCGCACCGGGGAGCTGTTTTTT. This codes for CASSHAGGGARTGELFF.

The sample holds many counts of this clonotype. The J gene is TRBJ1-5, the V gene TRBV5-1, with 11 positions matching TRBD1. The CDR3 covers 15 residues. Germline trimming cut 3 bases from V and 5 bases from J; bases unmatched to any gene: 4. From germline, CDR1 is SGHRS and CDR2 YFSETQ. This CDR3 reads CASSSGQGAYQPQHF. CDR3 DNA sequence: TGCGCCAGCAGCTCTGGACAGGGGGCTTATCAGCCCCAGCATTTT.

This clonotype was seen many times. The V and J genes are TRBV7-6 and TRBJ1-2; D is possibly TRBD1 (5 bases). V lost 5 bases, J lost 6 bases, and 16 bases lay in between. Looked up from germline, CDR1 is SGHVS and CDR2 is FNYEAQ. The CDR3 sequence is 14 residues long. As DNA, the CDR3 is TGTGCCAGCAGCCGTTTCTCAGGGTCTAATGGCTACACCTTC. Translation gives CASSRFSGSNGYTF.

This clonotype showed up many times. CDR3 sequence reads: CASSFPHGGNRDSPLHF. CDR3 nucleotides: TGTGCCAGCAGCTTCCCCCATGGCGGGAATCGGGATTCACCCCTCCACTTT. V and J are TRBV11-2 and TRBJ1-6, with unresolved D. The germline V gene encodes CDR1 SGHAT and CDR2 FQNNGV. The V gene lost 3 bases and the J gene lost 8 bases, with 20 bases spanning the gap. This CDR3 has 17 amino acids.

This clonotype came up many times. The chain carries TRBV12-3 or TRBV12-4 and TRBJ2-7, with 11 bases lining up with TRBD1. V shed 3 bases, J shed 3 bases, and the junction held 4 bases outside the gene matches. The CDR3 consists of 15 residues. The CDR3 reads CASSFAGTGGYEQYF. The CDR3 coding sequence is TGTGCCAGCAGTTTCGCTGGGACAGGGGGCTACGAGCAGTACTTC.

This clonotype has a count of ten or more. V is TRBV5-1 and J is TRBJ2-7, with D tentatively TRBD1 (5 bases). Germline loops: CDR1 SGHRS, CDR2 YFSETQ. CDR3 size: 15 residues. Trimming left V 0 bases short and J 4 bases short, with 14 bases between. CDR3 DNA sequence: TGCGCCAGCAGCTTGGTAGCCGGACACCTTTACGAGCAGTACTTC. This codes for CASSLVAGHLYEQYF.

The table lists this clonotype with many counts. The genes are TRBV7-8 and TRBJ2-5; D ambiguous. Deletions cut 3 bases from V and 1 base from J, with 9 bases between. The germline V gene encodes CDR1 SGHVS and CDR2 FQNEAQ. This CDR3 spans 14 amino acids. CDR3: CASSFQTVQETQYF. In DNA form, the CDR3 reads TGTGCCAGCAGCTTCCAGACGGTCCAAGAGACCCAGTACTTC.

This clonotype was detected a few times. Sequence at one end of the junction differs from germline and may be a read error. The chain has TRBV5-1 and TRBJ2-2; 9 bases match TRBD1. CDR3 length: 14 residues. Germline CDR1 SGHRS, CDR2 YFSETQ. CDR3 loop: CASRRTGVTGELIF. In nucleotides, the CDR3 is TGCGCCAGCCGCCGGACAGGGGTCACCGGGGAGTTGATTTTT.

In its sample, this clonotype was seen many times. This chain links TRBV12-3 or TRBV12-4 with TRBJ2-3, with a possible D match to TRBD1 (7 bases). CDR3 length: 14 residues. V lost 1 base, J lost 6 bases, and 11 bases lay in between. The DNA of the CDR3 is TGTGCCAGCAGTTTAGGGCAGGGGGGTGATACGCAGTATTTT. This sequence encodes CASSLGQGGDTQYF.

In its sample, this clonotype was seen many times. The V and J genes are TRBV5-5 and TRBJ2-2, with D possibly TRBD1 on 6 matching bases. Trimming pared 4 bases from V and 5 bases from J, leaving 15 bases between. Germline CDR1 SGHKS, CDR2 YYEKEE (reference sequence). The CDR3 is 15 residues long. The CDR3 DNA sequence: TGTGCCAGCAGCCCCCTCACAGGGATGACCGGGGAGCTGTTTTTT. Amino acid sequence: CASSPLTGMTGELFF.

This clonotype has ten or more counts. The chain combines TRBV5-1 with TRBJ1-2; 7 bases are a match to TRBD1. CDR1 and CDR2 from the germline V gene are SGHRS and YFSETQ. This CDR3 contains 15 residues. V shed 4 bases and J 7 bases; nucleotides not matched to a gene: 13. CDR3 residues: CASSLRQGSTGGYTF. CDR3 DNA sequence: TGCGCCAGCAGCCTCCGACAGGGAAGCACCGGTGGCTACACCTTC.

This clonotype was seen many times. The J gene is TRBJ2-3, the V gene TRBV7-2; D possibly corresponds to TRBD2 (6 bases). Germline V gene data show CDR1 as SGHTA and CDR2 as FQGNSA. Trimming removed 4 bases at V and 5 bases at J, with 10 bases between. The CDR3 spans 13 residues. The DNA of the CDR3 is TGTGCCAGCAGCTCCCGGAGGGAAGATACGCAGTATTTT. This gives the protein CASSSRREDTQYF.

This clonotype was counted many times. The rearrangement joins TRBV5-1 to TRBJ2-3; D remains ambiguous. Germline loops: CDR1 SGHRS, CDR2 YFSETQ. This CDR3 is built from 15 residues. V was cut by 1 base and J by 1 base, with 10 bases left in between. CDR3 residues: CASSLKGLRTDTQYF. Written as DNA, the CDR3 is TGCGCCAGCAGCTTGAAGGGCCTTCGCACAGATACGCAGTATTTT.

This clonotype was seen at least ten times. The chain uses TRBV5-1 and TRBJ2-7; a possible D gene is TRBD2 (5 bases). Trimming pared 4 bases from V and 2 bases from J, leaving 13 bases between. Germline CDR1 and CDR2: SGHRS and YFSETQ. The CDR3 has 14 amino acids. CDR3 in DNA: TGCGCCAGCAGCCTCGGCACCGGGGCCTACGAGCAGTACTTC. Translation gives CASSLGTGAYEQYF.